This T cell receptor beta chain was sequenced in a study of T-cell reconstitution after alpha-beta-depleted transplantation in children. General study findings and limits: Alpha-beta T cells about two months after transplant reportedly derived from several hundred expanded graft clones. Newly made T cells mostly supplied T-cell counts and diversity one year after transplant. Certain patients had high TCRbeta diversity at day 60, and it came from recipient T cells and thymic progenitors that survived.

The CDR3 loop spans 14 amino acids. Trimming pared 0 bases from V and 7 bases from J, leaving 11 bases between. From germline, CDR1 is SGHRS and CDR2 YFSETQ. Worth noting for this clonotype: Its antigen is undetermined.

Unique molecular identifiers were incorporated into the prepared TCRbeta library. TCRdb re-analysed the PCR reads in MiXCR, keeping a single row per CDR3 protein. Of about 640,000 distinct CDR3 sequences in the sample, 10% to 15% were seen once. The chain recombines TRBV5-1 with TRBJ2-1; TRBD1 might be the D (5 bases). The sequence was obtained from a male patient between 5 and 17 years old who had a stem cell transplant for acute myeloid leukemia, so the T cells may come from the graft donor. The sample here was PBMCs, mostly from graft donor cells, taken 360 days after TCRalphabeta/CD19-depleted stem cell transplant. DNA for the CDR3: TGCGCCAGCAGCTTGGTTGTGACAGCAAATGAGCAGTTCTTC. This encodes CASSLVVTANEQFF.